One sample yielded the 15 T cell receptor beta chains listed below, sequenced in a study of blood T cell repertoires in COVID-19 (dated by TCRdb to the early 2020s). The library was produced with the immunoSEQ multiplex PCR assay. TCRdb carries this immuneACCESS record with in-frame sequences only. Its versions omit some clonotypes, under half of them owing to an unresolved V gene in the studies checked, with the rest unexplained. Recorded for this sample are 200,000 to 300,000 clones; about 89% of them occurred a single time. 1.5% to 2% of the sample is in the top ten clones. The sample taken for sequencing was peripheral blood. These receptors were taken from a woman aged 60-75 years who had recovered from COVID-19.

The chain employs TRBV29-1 and TRBJ2-3; TRBD2 matches at 16 bases. Germline CDR1 is SQVTM and CDR2 is ANQGSEA. The CDR3 runs to 17 residues. The V gene end was trimmed by 6 bases and the J gene end by 2 bases; junction bases not matched to a gene: 8. The CDR3 DNA sequence: TGCAGCGTCGACGGGACTAGCGGGGGGGCCGTCACAGATACGCAGTATTTT. Translating it yields CSVDGTSGGAVTDTQYF.

The chain has TRBV2 and TRBJ1-6; unclear D gene. The V end lost 6 bases, the J end lost 13 bases, and 13 bases lay between the germline ends. In germline, CDR1 is SNHLY, CDR2 FYNNEI. CDR3 length: 12 residues. The CDR3 is CASSYGRRPLHF. The CDR3 DNA sequence: TGTGCCAGCAGCTACGGAAGGAGGCCCCTCCACTTT.

The chain couples TRBV5-8 to TRBJ2-7, with TRBD1 as a possible D gene (6 bases). The CDR3 contains 14 residues. V shed 4 bases and J shed 2 bases, with 13 bases lying between them. CDR1 is SGHTS and CDR2 is YDEGEE in the germline V gene. The CDR3 sequence is CASSGRDNTYEQYF. For the CDR3, the DNA is TGTGCCAGCAGCGGTCGGGACAACACCTACGAGCAGTACTTC.

The chain employs TRBV28 and TRBJ1-4; D is unresolved. The V and J ends lost 4 bases and 4 bases respectively, with 10 bases between them. CDR3 length: 14 amino acids. Per germline, CDR1 MDHEN and CDR2 SYDVKM. CDR3 bases: TGTGCCAGCAGTTCCACACTATATAATGAAAAACTGTTTTTT. This sequence encodes CASSSTLYNEKLFF.

V and J are TRBV2 and TRBJ2-2, with TRBD1 matching over 9 bases. Germline V gene sequence: CDR1 SNHLY, CDR2 FYNNEI. The CDR3 has 12 residues. Trimming removed 6 bases from V and 8 bases from J; junction bases left unmatched: 1. CDR3 sequence (DNA): TGTGCCAGCAGGGACAGGGGAGGGGAGCTGTTTTTT. This gives the protein CASRDRGGELFF.

The J gene is TRBJ2-2, the V gene TRBV9, with D possibly TRBD1 on 6 matching bases. CDR1 SGDLS and CDR2 YYNGEE come from the germline V gene. The V and J ends lost 4 bases and 4 bases respectively, with 11 bases between them. The CDR3 spans 14 residues. The CDR3 DNA reads as TGTGCCAGCAGCACACTAGGGGGCACCGGGGAGCTGTTTTTT. This encodes CASSTLGGTGELFF.

V usage is TRBV20-1 and J usage is TRBJ1-1; D not certain. Trimming took off 1 base at V and 7 bases at J, with 7 bases between the two ends. The CDR3 extends over 11 amino acids. From germline, CDR1 is DFQATT and CDR2 SNEGSKA (reference sequence). In nucleotides, the CDR3 is TGCAGTGCTAGAGTTGCTATTGAAGCTTTCTTT. This gives the protein CSARVAIEAFF.

The chain links TRBV6-6 to TRBJ1-1, with D possibly being TRBD1 (6 bases). Trimming took off 1 base at V and 7 bases at J, with 16 bases between the two ends. This CDR3 has 15 amino acids. The germline gives CDR1 MNHNY, CDR2 SVGAGI (reference sequence). This chain's CDR3 is CASSYYRGAPLEAFF. The CDR3 DNA is TGTGCCAGCAGTTACTACCGGGGGGCCCCACTTGAAGCTTTCTTT.

The chain combines TRBV7-2 with TRBJ1-1; no clear D gene. CDR1 and CDR2 from the germline V gene are SGHTA and FQGNSA. With 3 bases removed from V and 1 base from J, the gap between germline ends came to 12 bases. The CDR3 contains 15 residues. The CDR3: CASSFSGLGNTEAFF. The CDR3, as DNA: TGTGCCAGCAGCTTTAGCGGGCTGGGGAACACTGAAGCTTTCTTT. Filled out from reference TRBV7-2 and TRBJ1-1, the complete variable domain reads GAGVSQSPSNKVTEKGKDVELRCDPISGHTALYWYRQSLGQGLEFLIYFQGNSAPDKSGLPSDRFSAERTGGSVSTLTIQRTQQEDSAVYLCASSFSGLGNTEAFFGQGTRLTVV.

The V gene is TRBV2, the J gene TRBJ2-3; 7 nucleotides align to TRBD1. The trim removed 4 bases at V and 7 bases at J, leaving 5 bases unmatched. The CDR3 length is 13 residues. Germline CDR1 is SNHLY and CDR2 is FYNNEI. In DNA, the CDR3 is TGTGCCAGCAGTGCACAACAGGGGAATACGCAGTATTTT. It yields the protein CASSAQQGNTQYF.

CDR3 region: CAISEGQVQETQYF. The CDR3 nucleotides read TGTGCCATCAGTGAGGGACAGGTACAAGAGACCCAGTACTTC. The genes are TRBV10-3 and TRBJ2-5; 7 positions match TRBD1. The junction had 2 bases not matched to a gene; V was cut back by 2 bases and J by 2 bases. This CDR3 has 14 residues. Germline V gene sequence: CDR1 ENHRY, CDR2 SYGVKD.

The CDR3 protein is CASRWTGGQPQHF. For the CDR3, the DNA is TGTGCCAGCAGGTGGACAGGGGGCCAGCCCCAGCATTTT. V gene TRBV28 combines with J gene TRBJ1-5; 11 bases agree with TRBD1. Looked up from germline, CDR1 is MDHEN and CDR2 is SYDVKM. Trimming took 6 bases from V and 7 from J; bases not matched to a gene: 2. CDR3 length: 13 residues.

The J gene is TRBJ2-7, the V gene TRBV4-3; 9 nucleotides match TRBD1. CDR3 length equals 14 residues. Germline lookup yields CDR1 LGHNA and CDR2 YSLEER. Trimming removed 2 bases from V and 4 bases from J; junction bases left unmatched: 3. The CDR3 is CASSQRTGAYEQYF. The CDR3 nucleotides are TGCGCCAGCAGCCAACGGACAGGGGCGTACGAGCAGTACTTC.

V and J are TRBV19 and TRBJ1-2; D possibly corresponds to TRBD1 (5 bases). This CDR3 region has 15 residues. Germline lookup yields CDR1 LNHDA and CDR2 SQIVND (reference sequence). Trimming stripped 5 bases from V and 3 bases from J, with 16 bases between. The CDR3 DNA reads TGTGCCAGTAGTCGGAAGGGCAGGGAGGACTATGGCTACACCTTC. Translation gives CASSRKGREDYGYTF.

J is TRBJ1-3 and V is TRBV9, with D unclear. This CDR3 has 15 amino acids. CDR1 is SGDLS, CDR2 YYNGEE, per germline. Trimming took 4 bases from V and 0 from J, leaving 11 bases between them. In DNA, the CDR3 is TGTGCCAGCAGCCTCTCTCTCAGCTCTGGAAACACCATATATTTT. Amino acids: CASSLSLSSGNTIYF.